This T cell receptor (beta chain) originates from a study of T cells in Graves' hyperthyroidism and ophthalmopathy. The TCR beta CDR3 regions underwent amplification using RNA transcripts as the source. With the HTBI primer set, the TCR CDR3 went through a first round of RT-PCR. TCRdb redid the calling of the multiplex PCR reads with MiXCR, one entry per CDR3 protein. The repertoire holds fewer than 900,000 distinct CDR3 sequences, with around 17% as singletons. With 5 bases clipped from V and 2 bases from J, the junction kept 5 bases outside the gene matches. The CDR3 has 15 amino acids. CDR1 SGHRS and CDR2 YFSETQ come from the germline V gene. General study results and limits: Ophthalmopathy cases were set apart from stable hyperthyroidism by a 13 V-J model. Ophthalmopathy onset followed model prediction by a median roughly 6 months.

Worth noting for this clonotype: Its cognate antigen is unknown.

The sequenced sample was blood. The chain links TRBV5-1 to TRBJ2-1; 9 nucleotides match TRBD2. This sequence was found in a man aged 18-30 years with Graves' hyperthyroidism. This CDR3 is CASRRGRDPYNEQFF. The CDR3 nucleotides read TGCGCCAGCAGACGCGGGAGGGATCCCTACAATGAGCAGTTCTTC.